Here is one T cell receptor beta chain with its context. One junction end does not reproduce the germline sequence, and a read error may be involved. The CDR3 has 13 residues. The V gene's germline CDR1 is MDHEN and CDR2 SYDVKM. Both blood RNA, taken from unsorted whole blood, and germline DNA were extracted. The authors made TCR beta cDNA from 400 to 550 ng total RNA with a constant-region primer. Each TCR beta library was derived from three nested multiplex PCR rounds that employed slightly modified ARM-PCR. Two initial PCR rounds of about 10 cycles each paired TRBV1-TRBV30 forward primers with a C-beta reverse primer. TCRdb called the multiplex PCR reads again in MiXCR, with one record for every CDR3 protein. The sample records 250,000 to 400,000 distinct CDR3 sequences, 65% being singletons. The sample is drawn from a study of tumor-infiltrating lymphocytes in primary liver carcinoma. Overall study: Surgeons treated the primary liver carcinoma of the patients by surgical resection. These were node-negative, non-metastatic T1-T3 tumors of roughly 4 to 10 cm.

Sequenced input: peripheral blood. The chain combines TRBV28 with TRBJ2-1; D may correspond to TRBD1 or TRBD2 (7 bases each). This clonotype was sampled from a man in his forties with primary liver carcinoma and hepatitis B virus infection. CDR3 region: CASRGGGYNERFF. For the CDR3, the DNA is TGTGCCAGCAGGGGAGGGGGCTACAATGAGCGGTTCTTC.